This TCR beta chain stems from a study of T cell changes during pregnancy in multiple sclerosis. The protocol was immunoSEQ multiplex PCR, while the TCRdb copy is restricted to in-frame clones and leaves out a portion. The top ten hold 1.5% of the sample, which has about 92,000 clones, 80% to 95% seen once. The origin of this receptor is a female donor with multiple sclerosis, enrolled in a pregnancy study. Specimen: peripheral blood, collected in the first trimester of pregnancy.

The CDR3 DNA follows: TGTGCCAGCAGTGAAAGGGACAGGGTCGGTGGCTACACCTTC. Encoded protein: CASSERDRVGGYTF. This rearrangement joins TRBV25-1 to TRBJ1-2, with 9 bases aligning to TRBD1. The V and J ends lost 2 bases and 7 bases, in that order; junction bases with no gene match: 5. The CDR3 is 14 residues long. Germline V lookup: CDR1 MGHDK, CDR2 SYGVNS.